This paragraph reports one T cell receptor (beta chain). The junction departs from germline at one end; a sequencing error may be responsible. This record comes from a study of T-cell memory formation after mild COVID-19. TCRdb ran MiXCR on the 5' RACE reads and lists one entry per CDR3 protein. Of roughly 130,000 distinct CDR3 sequences listed, about 5.9% are singletons. The CDR3 totals 13 residues. Germline V CDR1 and CDR2: MNHEY, SVGEGT. This receptor was obtained from an adult woman who had mild COVID-19 (a few samples of this study predate the infection). Cell type and time point are not known. The V gene is TRBV6-2 or TRBV6-3, the J gene TRBJ1-1; TRBD1 aligns across 10 bases. Material: PBMCs or a T cell subset sorted from them (not recorded which). The CDR3 DNA follows: TGTGCCAGCAGTGACCCGGGACAGGGGAAGTGGAACTTT. The encoded protein is CASSDPGQGKWNF.